Described below is a single T cell receptor (beta chain) sequence and its context. V was shortened by 2 bases and J by 6 bases, with 16 bases between the two germline ends. The germline CDR1 and CDR2 sequences are MNHNY and SVGAGI (reference sequence). CDR3 length: 15 amino acids. The data belong to a study of T cell changes during pregnancy in multiple sclerosis. The data were produced by immunoSEQ multiplex PCR, yet TCRdb's version contains in-frame clones alone and is incomplete. The sample has about 70,000 clones, roughly 94% seen once. The specimen comprised peripheral blood, sampled in the third trimester of pregnancy. The chain is built from TRBV6-6 and TRBJ1-1, with D uncertain. The sequence came from a female donor with multiple sclerosis, enrolled in a pregnancy study. DNA of the CDR3: TGTGCCAGCAGTTACCTGCCCCTAAGCCGTGCTGAAGCTTTCTTT. It codes for CASSYLPLSRAEAFF.